The rows below give T cell receptor beta chains drawn from one sample of a study of identifying expanded T cells in peripheral blood. Sequencing was performed with immunoSEQ multiplex PCR; in TCRdb, only in-frame clones are kept and a portion is missing. The data hold about 110,000 clones, with about 87% observed a single time. The specimen sequenced was blood. The receptor source for this set is a person between 18 and 75 years old in good health. Each CDR3 is given without its conserved first and last residue.

v_gene	j_gene	CDR3aa
TRBV30	TRBJ2-7	AWRFVYLAGACEQY
TRBV7-9	TRBJ2-7	ASSLATGYEQY
TRBV9	TRBJ2-3	ASSVEGRASGSTDTQY
TRBV25-1	TRBJ1-1	ASRAAGTYHTEAF
TRBV29-1	TRBJ1-2	SVELQGPLGYT
TRBV27	TRBJ1-1	ASSTWGGTEAF
TRBV25-1	TRBJ1-2	ASSESGFFGGYT
TRBV6-5	TRBJ1-3	ASRTDRVGGNTIY
TRBV6-1	TRBJ2-7	ASTPTLYEQY
TRBV19	TRBJ2-1	ASSRGTTYNGQF
TRBV5-1	TRBJ1-1	ASSTGGASTSEAF
TRBV18	TRBJ1-3	ASSPPTRGDTIY
TRBV6-6	TRBJ1-5	ASSYSNNINQPQH
TRBV2	TRBJ2-1	ASSALRLAGNEQF
TRBV9	TRBJ2-3	ASSVVAGGPSDTQY
TRBV6-6	TRBJ1-6	ASSRDRTPLH
TRBV6-1	TRBJ2-2	ASSDRGANTGELF
TRBV7-2	TRBJ1-1	ASSLVGPNTEAF
TRBV6-1	TRBJ2-3	ASSEVGGETDTQY
TRBV7-2	TRBJ1-2	ASSPRQGYT
TRBV27	TRBJ2-3	ASLPRGLSTDTQY
TRBV18	TRBJ2-5	ASSPSLVSSQETQY
TRBV18	TRBJ2-7	ASSHGQETYEQY
TRBV13	TRBJ2-1	ASSLGGSYNEQF
TRBV7-6	TRBJ2-7	ASSQEGQGGFEQY
TRBV5-4	TRBJ2-7	ASSATGGRHEQY
TRBV10-1	TRBJ2-7	ASSEYPSYEQY
TRBV5-8	TRBJ2-5	AEGRGRRETQY
TRBV29-1	TRBJ2-6	SVERGSGANVLT
TRBV14	TRBJ2-1	ASSPIQGNYNEQF
TRBV5-4	TRBJ2-5	ASSSPGQGFETQY
TRBV19	TRBJ2-2	ASRGQGAGGELF
TRBV4-3	TRBJ1-2	ASSQDKSVPTYGYT
TRBV2	TRBJ2-2	ASSFRVTGELF
TRBV10-1	TRBJ2-1	ASSEAGAGGSEDEQF
TRBV7-3	TRBJ2-2	ASSSGHENTGELF
TRBV11-1	TRBJ2-1	ASSLLRGDNEQF
TRBV5-6	TRBJ2-5	ASSLVGTGAYQETQY
TRBV18	TRBJ2-2	ASSPPGRVSTGELF
TRBV28	TRBJ1-2	ASIKLAQGYT
TRBV11-2	TRBJ1-5	ASSFFGQEGQPQH
TRBV9	TRBJ1-3	ASSVDPGRSSGNTIY
TRBV6-5	TRBJ1-4	ASSLQTGNNEKLF
TRBV7-9	TRBJ2-5	ASSFEGLAEIETQY
TRBV7-3	TRBJ2-7	ASSPSASYEQY
TRBV7-9	TRBJ1-1	ASSLQGEHTEAF
TRBV11-1	TRBJ2-5	ASSLDAYGETQY
TRBV25-1	TRBJ1-6	ASSESHSPLH
TRBV9	TRBJ2-1	ASSVAAGYNEQF
TRBV6-1	TRBJ2-4	ASSERLGARIQY
TRBV19	TRBJ2-7	ASSVTGTGMNEQY
TRBV4-1	TRBJ1-5	ASSQVEYSNQPQH
TRBV5-6	TRBJ2-5	ASSLTIRQVETQY
TRBV4-2	TRBJ2-7	ASSPAGSSDSLNY
TRBV5-4	TRBJ1-1	ASSLVWGAEAF
TRBV14	TRBJ2-1	ASSQEIGRTSGKNEQF
TRBV4-3	TRBJ2-7	ASSQEWGQFDGGEQY
TRBV5-6	TRBJ2-3	ASSSLAGGFSDTQY
TRBV7-3	TRBJ2-1	ASSAAAGGNYNEQF